Below, 16 T cell receptor beta chains from the same sample are listed, as sequenced in a study. TCRdb recomputed calls from the 5' RACE reads with MiXCR, one row per CDR3 protein. The table has roughly 8,600 distinct CDR3 sequences, 52% seen once. The specimen sequenced was memory CD4+ T cells sorted from a lymph node. Subset specified: memory CD4+ T cells, CD4+CD45RO+CD25-. These receptors were taken from a female donor with breast cancer.

The chain recombines TRBV9 with TRBJ1-4; D is ambiguous. With 1 base removed from V and 0 bases from J, the gap between germline ends came to 1 base. Germline V gene lookup returns CDR1 SGDLS and CDR2 YYNGEE. This CDR3 spans 13 amino acids. The CDR3 loop reads CASSVSTNEKLFF. DNA of the CDR3: TGTGCCAGCAGCGTATCAACTAATGAAAAACTGTTTTTT.

The chain recombines TRBV7-3 with TRBJ2-5; a weak D match, TRBD1 (6 bases). This CDR3 region has 15 residues. V was cut by 2 bases and J by 2 bases, with 12 bases left in between. CDR1 is SGHTA, CDR2 FQGTGA, per germline. CDR3 region: CASSLVGGEQETQYF. The CDR3, as DNA: TGTGCCAGCAGCTTAGTTGGGGGCGAACAAGAGACCCAGTACTTC.

The V and J genes are TRBV21-1 and TRBJ1-3. TRBV21-1 corresponds to a pseudogene. There are 18 residues in the CDR3. The CDR3 sequence: CASSKGPTLQSSGNTIYF. The CDR3 nucleotides are TGTGCCAGCAGCAAAGGTCCTACGTTACAGTCATCTGGAAACACCATATATTTT.

The chain couples TRBV7-8 to TRBJ2-1; D not certain. The CDR3 totals 12 residues. The V and J ends lost 2 bases and 8 bases respectively, with 7 bases between them. CDR1 and CDR2 from the germline V gene are SGHVS and FQNEAQ. This CDR3 reads CASSLYVDEQFF. The CDR3 DNA is TGTGCCAGCAGCTTATATGTTGATGAGCAGTTCTTC.

In its sample, this clonotype was seen a few times. The gene calls are TRBV29-1 and TRBJ2-3, with D possibly being TRBD1 (6 bases). Looked up from germline, CDR1 is SQVTM and CDR2 is ANQGSEA. Deletions cut 3 bases from V and 4 bases from J, with 17 bases between. The CDR3 extends over 15 amino acids. Here the CDR3 reads CSVDFPGQPSDTQYF. The CDR3 region has the DNA TGCAGCGTTGACTTTCCGGGACAACCTTCAGATACGCAGTATTTT.

The chain links TRBV28 to TRBJ2-7; 9 bases map to TRBD2. CDR1 is MDHEN and CDR2 is SYDVKM in the germline V gene. Trimming at V came to 3 bases and at J to 1 base, leaving 7 bases not matched to a gene. The CDR3 runs 16 residues. The CDR3 here is CASSLNGREGSYEQYF. The CDR3 nucleotides are TGTGCCAGCAGTTTGAACGGGCGGGAGGGGTCCTACGAGCAGTACTTC.

Comments on this clonotype: Compared with germline, one end of the junction differs, possibly owing to a read error. The rearrangement joins TRBV6-2 or TRBV6-3 to TRBJ2-5; tentatively, D is TRBD2 (5 bases). The CDR3 spans 13 residues. Germline-derived CDR1 and CDR2 are MNHEY and SVGEGT. CDR3 region: CAGSYGDGETQYF. The CDR3 DNA follows: TGTGCCGGCAGTTACGGGGATGGTGAGACCCAGTACTTC.

The chain links TRBV20-1 to TRBJ2-7, with 8 bases identical to TRBD1. This CDR3 is 13 amino acids long. The ends lost 5 bases at V and 2 bases at J; junction bases unmatched: 5. Germline lookup yields CDR1 DFQATT and CDR2 SNEGSKA (reference sequence). CDR3 nucleotide sequence: TGCAGTGCTCCGACAGGGGCGGCCTACGAGCAGTACTTC. Protein sequence: CSAPTGAAYEQYF.

This chain joins TRBV9 and TRBJ2-3, with unresolved D. V dropped 3 bases and J dropped 6 bases, with 8 bases sitting between them. This CDR3 is built from 12 residues. Germline V CDR1 and CDR2: SGDLS, YYNGEE. CDR3 sequence: CASSGFRDTQYF. As DNA, the CDR3 is TGTGCCAGCAGCGGATTTAGGGATACGCAGTATTTT.

V is TRBV4-3 and J is TRBJ2-7; perhaps TRBD1 as D (6 bases). This CDR3 contains 15 residues. Germline-derived CDR1 and CDR2 are LGHNA and YSLEER. In nucleotides, the CDR3 is TGCGCCAGCAGCCAAGAAGGGACAAATACCTACGAGCAGTGCGTC. It is translated as CASSQEGTNTYEQCV.

V usage is TRBV20-1 and J usage is TRBJ1-1; D is unclear. The CDR3 loop spans 14 amino acids. Trimming left V 0 bases short and J 3 bases short, with 11 bases between. Looked up from germline, CDR1 is DFQATT and CDR2 is SNEGSKA (reference sequence). The CDR3 DNA sequence: TGCAGTGCTAGAGATAAGGGCGGCTACACTGAAGCTTTCTTT. Protein product: CSARDKGGYTEAFF.

A single count supports this clonotype. Germline and junction disagree at one end, which may indicate a read error. The chain links TRBV4-2 to TRBJ2-7, with 7 bases that match TRBD2. The CDR3 runs 15 residues. Germline-derived CDR1 and CDR2 are LGHNA and YNFKEQ. CDR3: CASNQDWGGINEQYF. The CDR3 DNA reads TGTGCCAGCAACCAAGATTGGGGGGGTATCAACGAGCAGTACTTC.

The CDR3 sequence is CSVEGVREGAGDPYEQYF. CDR3 nucleotides: TGCAGCGTTGAAGGGGTCAGGGAGGGGGCAGGAGATCCCTACGAGCAGTACTTC. The chain recombines TRBV29-1 with TRBJ2-7; tentatively, D is TRBD1 or TRBD2 (7 bases each). Trimming shortened V by 1 base and J by 2 bases, and 24 bases separated the two germline ends. From germline, CDR1 is SQVTM and CDR2 ANQGSEA. The CDR3 spans 18 residues.

The CDR3 coding sequence is TGTGCCAGCTCACCACTCGGGCTAGCGGGGGACTACGAGCAGTACTTC. Its translation: CASSPLGLAGDYEQYF. The rearrangement links TRBV18 to TRBJ2-7, with TRBD2 identical over 10 bases. Germline values: CDR1 KGHSH, CDR2 LQKENI. The junction had 6 bases not matched to a gene; V was cut back by 1 base and J by 3 bases. The CDR3 spans 16 residues.

A note on this clonotype: At one of its ends the junction is not consistent with the germline gene, which may arise from a read error. The gene calls are TRBV4-3 and TRBJ1-2; D remains ambiguous. The CDR3 length is 18 residues. Germline V gene lookup returns CDR1 LGHNA and CDR2 YSLEER. The CDR3 loop reads CASSQDGQMGLHGPHLYF. In DNA form, the CDR3 reads TGCGCCAGCAGCCAAGATGGGCAAATGGGTCTACACGGGCCCCACCTATACTTC.

This clonotype was recorded a few times. The chain joins TRBV7-2 to TRBJ2-7; TRBD2 aligns across 12 bases. The CDR3 runs to 15 residues. The V and J ends lost 5 bases and 2 bases, in that order; junction bases with no gene match: 4. Germline V CDR1 and CDR2: SGHTA, FQGNSA. The DNA for the CDR3 is TGTGCCAGCAGCCAAGGACTAGCGGGAACCTACGAGCAGTACTTC. Translating it yields CASSQGLAGTYEQYF.